A single sample is the source of the 32 T cell receptor beta chains below, sequenced in a study of spatial heterogeneity in lung cancer. The sample's time point: sample taken at primary tumor resection. Whole RNA was taken from tumor, nontumor lung or frozen PBMC; it was then sequenced unsorted. Each CDR3 protein is one row after TCRdb ran MiXCR on the 5' RACE reads. Of over 90,000 distinct CDR3 sequences in the sample, roughly 10% are singletons; the top ten hold roughly 7.2%. The starting material was PBMCs, obtained at surgery. The receptors originated from a male donor with early-stage non-small cell lung cancer.

This clonotype occurred a few times. The J gene is TRBJ2-3, the V gene TRBV29-1; D is perhaps TRBD1 (5 bases). Germline V CDR1 and CDR2: SQVTM, ANQGSEA. Deletions cut 4 bases from V and 2 bases from J, with 13 bases between. The CDR3 totals 14 residues. CDR3 in DNA: TGCAGCGTTGGTGGGGTTGGGGCCACAGATACGCAGTATTTT. Protein: CSVGGVGATDTQYF.

The sample holds a few counts of this clonotype. The CDR3 here is CATSDEGRETQYF. Here the CDR3 DNA reads TGTGCCACCAGTGACGAGGGTCGGGAGACCCAGTACTTC. This chain uses TRBV24-1 with TRBJ2-5, with D possibly being TRBD2 (5 bases). Germline values: CDR1 KGHDR, CDR2 SFDVKD. Trimming took off 4 bases at V and 5 bases at J, with 10 bases between the two ends. CDR3 length: 13 amino acids.

The chain is built from TRBV20-1 and TRBJ2-3; TRBD1 agrees at 8 bases. The V segment lost 6 bases and the J segment 5 bases; nucleotides outside the gene matches: 10. The germline V gene encodes CDR1 DFQATT and CDR2 SNEGSKA (reference sequence). The CDR3 runs 14 residues. In nucleotides, the CDR3 is TGCAGTGCGGACAGGGTCGAATCTGGAGATACGCAGTATTTT. It yields the protein CSADRVESGDTQYF.

The V call is TRBV2, the J call TRBJ1-3; D possibly corresponds to TRBD1 (5 bases). Germline V gene data show CDR1 as SNHLY and CDR2 as FYNNEI. The CDR3 extends over 14 amino acids. V lost 2 bases and J 4 bases, leaving 9 bases between the germline ends. CDR3 coding DNA: TGTGCCAGCAGTGAACTCAGGGCCGGAAACACCATATATTTT. Its protein is CASSELRAGNTIYF.

The rearrangement links TRBV11-1 to TRBJ2-3; TRBD1 agrees at 8 bases. This CDR3 comprises 14 residues. The germline CDR1 and CDR2 sequences are SGHAT and FQDESV (reference sequence). With V trimmed by 5 bases and J by 4 bases, 5 bases remained unmatched. CDR3 DNA sequence: TGTGCCAGCAGCATCCGGACAGGGCCAGATACGCAGTATTTT. Protein product: CASSIRTGPDTQYF.

This clonotype was detected many times. The rearrangement links TRBV29-1 to TRBJ2-3; maybe TRBD2 (5 bases). Germline-derived CDR1 and CDR2 are SQVTM and ANQGSEA. The CDR3 runs to 13 residues. Trimming shortened V by 2 bases and J by 0 bases, and 6 bases separated the two germline ends. Here the CDR3 DNA reads TGCAGCGTTGAATGGGAGAGCACAGATACGCAGTATTTT. Its translation: CSVEWESTDTQYF.

The rearrangement uses TRBV25-1 and TRBJ1-2, with D possibly TRBD1 on 6 matching bases. CDR1 and CDR2 from the germline V gene are MGHDK and SYGVNS. V shed 2 bases and J shed 1 base, with 11 bases lying between them. The CDR3 sequence is 15 residues long. This chain's CDR3 is CASSEPGALNYGYTF. The CDR3 nucleotides read TGTGCCAGCAGTGAACCGGGGGCCCTTAACTATGGCTACACCTTC.

The chain joins TRBV29-1 to TRBJ2-7; 9 bases fit TRBD1. Unmatched junction bases numbered 4, after V lost 6 bases and J lost 7 bases. Germline V gene sequence: CDR1 SQVTM, CDR2 ANQGSEA. This CDR3 has 11 amino acids. The CDR3 region is CSVTGGGEQYF. In DNA, the CDR3 is TGCAGCGTAACAGGGGGCGGAGAGCAGTACTTC.

The genes are TRBV20-1 and TRBJ2-1; D is unresolved. CDR3 length: 15 residues. Per germline, CDR1 DFQATT and CDR2 SNEGSKA (reference sequence). The V and J ends lost 5 bases and 5 bases respectively, with 19 bases between them. The CDR3: CSAVGSGKNHNEQFF. CDR3 sequence (DNA): TGCAGTGCTGTCGGGTCGGGTAAAAACCACAATGAGCAGTTCTTC.

This clonotype was seen ten or more times. This sequence joins TRBV5-6 and TRBJ2-1; D is unresolved. Germline V gives CDR1 SGHDT, CDR2 YYEEEE. The CDR3 contains 11 residues. The V gene lost 4 bases and the J gene lost 6 bases, with 5 bases spanning the gap. The CDR3 coding sequence is TGTGCCAGCAGCCGTTTCAATGAGCAGTTCTTC. This codes for CASSRFNEQFF.

This clonotype showed up many times. The chain has TRBV7-6 and TRBJ2-3, with D hard to call. The length of the CDR3 is 15 residues. CDR1 is SGHVS and CDR2 is FNYEAQ in the germline V gene. V was clipped by 1 base and J by 1 base, with 9 bases between them. CDR3 DNA: TGTGCCAGCAGCTTAGATGGTGACGGCACAGATACGCAGTATTTT. Amino acid sequence: CASSLDGDGTDTQYF.

This clonotype was observed once. The chain combines TRBV11-2 with TRBJ2-2, with 10 nucleotides matching TRBD1. With 1 base clipped from V and 7 bases from J, the junction kept 12 bases outside the gene matches. In germline, CDR1 is SGHAT, CDR2 FQNNGV. The CDR3 extends over 18 amino acids. The DNA of the CDR3 is TGTGCCAGCAGCTTAGGTGCGGGGACAGGGGTCCGAGGCGGGGAGCTGTTTTTT. It is translated as CASSLGAGTGVRGGELFF.

This clonotype turned up a few times. The rearrangement uses TRBV28 and TRBJ2-1; 8 nucleotides agree with TRBD1. CDR1 and CDR2 (germline): MDHEN, SYDVKM. Trimming took 6 bases from V and 6 from J; bases not matched to a gene: 13. The CDR3 has 16 residues. CDR3: CASRPPPGQGANEQFF. CDR3 in DNA: TGTGCCAGCAGACCCCCACCCGGGCAGGGGGCCAATGAGCAGTTCTTC. Combining the CDR3 with reference TRBV28 and TRBJ2-1 gives the whole variable domain DVKVTQSSRYLVKRTGEKVFLECVQDMDHENMFWYRQDPGLGLRLIYFSYDVKMKEKGDIPEGYSVSREKKERFSLILESASTNQTSMYLCASRPPPGQGANEQFFGPGTRLTVL.

This clonotype was seen repeatedly, ten times or more. The chain couples TRBV5-1 to TRBJ1-2, with 7 bases lining up with TRBD1. The CDR3 spans 15 residues. J lost 5 bases, V lost 6 bases, and 13 bases had no gene match. The germline CDR1 and CDR2 sequences are SGHRS and YFSETQ. This CDR3 reads CASTPGPGGQYGYTF. CDR3 coding DNA: TGCGCCAGCACACCTGGACCAGGGGGGCAGTATGGCTACACCTTC.

This clonotype has more than one count but fewer than ten. The V and J genes are TRBV11-2 and TRBJ2-1; 12 bases agree with TRBD2. The CDR3 sequence is 15 residues long. The germline CDR1 and CDR2 sequences are SGHAT and FQNNGV. J was trimmed by 8 bases and V by 2 bases; bases with no gene match: 4. Written as DNA, the CDR3 is TGTGCCAGCAGCTTAACTAGCGGGGGGCCCCATGAGCAGTTCTTC. This encodes CASSLTSGGPHEQFF.

This clonotype was detected only a few times. The chain employs TRBV5-1 and TRBJ2-2; 7 positions agree with TRBD1. This CDR3 is built from 16 residues. CDR1 and CDR2 (germline): SGHRS, YFSETQ. V was clipped by 4 bases and J by 5 bases; unmatched bases: 11. CDR3 loop: CASSPPMTGQTGELFF. The CDR3 coding sequence is TGCGCCAGCAGCCCACCGATGACAGGGCAAACCGGGGAGCTGTTTTTT.

This clonotype was detected many times. CDR3 coding DNA: TGTGCCAGCTCACCATCGCAGGACCTTAACTATGGCTACACCTTC. Protein product: CASSPSQDLNYGYTF. The V gene is TRBV18, the J gene TRBJ1-2; D is uncertain. V gave up 2 bases and J gave up 1 base, with 11 bases separating them. The length of the CDR3 is 15 residues. Germline loops: CDR1 KGHSH, CDR2 LQKENI.

This clonotype was observed once. V and J are TRBV10-2 and TRBJ2-3; D is ambiguous. The V and J ends lost 1 base and 2 bases respectively, with 10 bases between them. Germline lookup yields CDR1 WSHSY and CDR2 SAAADI. This CDR3 region has 15 residues. CDR3 DNA sequence: TGCGCCAGCAGTGAGTGGGCCAGTCCCACAGATACGCAGTATTTT. Protein product: CASSEWASPTDTQYF.

The V and J genes are TRBV10-3 and TRBJ2-3; 9 nucleotides match TRBD2. Germline loops: CDR1 ENHRY, CDR2 SYGVKD. The CDR3 totals 16 residues. J lost 0 bases, V lost 5 bases, and 6 bases had no gene match. CDR3 residues: CAISISGSVSTDTQYF. For the CDR3, the DNA is TGTGCCATCAGTATTAGCGGGAGCGTCAGCACAGATACGCAGTATTTT.

There are many counts of this clonotype. V is TRBV18 and J is TRBJ1-2, with D uncertain. V was trimmed by 2 bases and J by 3 bases, leaving 10 bases between them. CDR1 is KGHSH and CDR2 is LQKENI in the germline V gene. The CDR3 is 14 residues long. The CDR3 DNA reads TGTGCCAGCTCACCAGAGGGAGGATACTATGGCTACACCTTC. Its translation: CASSPEGGYYGYTF.

The V gene is TRBV6-6, the J gene TRBJ1-4; D is perhaps TRBD1 (6 bases). The germline V gene encodes CDR1 MNHNY and CDR2 SVGAGI (reference sequence). The V and J ends lost 5 bases and 7 bases respectively, with 17 bases between them. The CDR3 spans 15 residues. Here the CDR3 reads CASSDSGTRGEKLFF. In nucleotides, the CDR3 is TGTGCCAGCAGTGATTCCGGGACAAGAGGTGAAAAACTGTTTTTT.

With regard to this clonotype: Germline and junction disagree at one end, which may indicate a read error. DNA for the CDR3: TGTGTCAGCAGCTTCAGGGGGCCGGGAGATACGCAGTATTTT. Protein product: CVSSFRGPGDTQYF. V and J are TRBV11-2 and TRBJ2-3; TRBD1 matches 8 bases. Per the germline V gene, CDR1 is SGHAT and CDR2 is FQNNGV. This CDR3 is built from 14 residues.

This clonotype was recorded a few times. The gene calls are TRBV28 and TRBJ2-7; D is uncertain. This CDR3 is built from 14 residues. Per germline, CDR1 MDHEN and CDR2 SYDVKM. Trimming shortened V by 1 base and J by 2 bases, and 9 bases separated the two germline ends. CDR3 nucleotide sequence: TGTGCCAGCAGTTTATTGGGCAGTACCTACGAGCAGTACTTC. Protein sequence: CASSLLGSTYEQYF.

This clonotype was detected many times. The gene calls are TRBV12-3 or TRBV12-4 and TRBJ1-2; 7 nucleotides align to TRBD1. There are 13 residues in the CDR3. The junction had 5 bases not matched to a gene; V was cut back by 6 bases and J by 4 bases. Here the CDR3 reads CASSHDRVYGYTF. Written as DNA, the CDR3 is TGTGCCAGCAGCCACGACAGGGTCTATGGCTACACCTTC.

Only a few counts were recorded for this clonotype. The chain has TRBV5-1 and TRBJ2-7; D remains ambiguous. This CDR3 is built from 12 residues. CDR1 and CDR2 (germline): SGHRS, YFSETQ. V was cut by 2 bases and J by 7 bases, with 10 bases left in between. The chain's CDR3 is CASSFDIGEQYF. DNA for the CDR3: TGCGCCAGCAGCTTTGATATCGGAGAGCAGTACTTC.

A few counts support this clonotype. The rearrangement joins TRBV10-3 to TRBJ1-6; the D is unclear. CDR3 size: 13 residues. V was shortened by 7 bases and J by 7 bases, with 11 bases between the two germline ends. CDR1 is ENHRY and CDR2 is SYGVKD in the germline V gene. The CDR3 sequence: CAITSTGNSPLHF. The CDR3 region has the DNA TGTGCCATCACTTCGACGGGAAATTCACCCCTCCACTTT.

Ten or more counts support this clonotype. The chain carries TRBV12-5 and TRBJ2-6, with TRBD2 identical over 9 bases. The germline gives CDR1 LGHNT, CDR2 FRNRAP. V shed 2 bases, J shed 0 bases, and the junction held 5 bases outside the gene matches. This CDR3 is 18 amino acids long. CDR3: CASGLLAGASSGANVLTF. The CDR3 coding sequence is TGTGCTAGTGGTTTGTTAGCGGGGGCCTCCTCTGGGGCCAACGTCCTGACTTTC.

The chain recombines TRBV27 with TRBJ1-1; D may be TRBD1 (5 bases). Germline loops: CDR1 MNHEY, CDR2 SMNVEV (reference sequence). V shed 8 bases and J shed 5 bases, with 21 bases lying between them. This CDR3 spans 15 amino acids. CDR3 residues: CASPGDRSSGTEAFF. CDR3 nucleotide sequence: TGTGCCAGCCCTGGGGACCGGTCCTCCGGGACTGAAGCTTTCTTT.

This clonotype was counted at least ten times. J is TRBJ2-1 and V is TRBV7-2; a weak D match, TRBD2 (6 bases). CDR3 length: 15 residues. V lost 0 bases, J lost 4 bases, and 10 bases lay in between. Germline CDR1 is SGHTA and CDR2 is FQGNSA. CDR3 sequence reads: CASSLAWGEYNEQFF. In DNA form, the CDR3 reads TGTGCCAGCAGCTTAGCCTGGGGGGAATACAATGAGCAGTTCTTC.

This clonotype was observed many times. The chain combines TRBV19 with TRBJ2-7, with a tentative D call TRBD1 (5 bases). Germline V lookup: CDR1 LNHDA, CDR2 SQIVND (reference sequence). V gave up 3 bases and J gave up 6 bases, with 15 bases separating them. The CDR3 sequence is 14 residues long. The CDR3 here is CASSIRVGLLEQYF. Here the CDR3 DNA reads TGTGCCAGTAGTATCAGGGTCGGCCTTCTCGAGCAGTACTTC. Variable domain in full (rest from reference TRBV19 and TRBJ2-7): DGGITQSPKYLFRKEGQNVTLSCEQNLNHDAMYWYRQDPGQGLRLIYYSQIVNDFQKGDIAEGYSVSREKKESFPLTVTSAQKNPTAFYLCASSIRVGLLEQYFGPGTRLTVT.

Concerning this clonotype itself: A much larger clone lies a single base off, so this may be a read error. The V gene is TRBV29-1, the J gene TRBJ2-1, with 12 bases that match TRBD1. The CDR3 loop spans 12 amino acids. Trimming at V came to 7 bases and at J to 10 bases, leaving 5 bases not matched to a gene. CDR1 and CDR2 from the germline V gene are SQVTM and ANQGSEA. CDR3 nucleotide sequence: TGCAGCGATGGGACAGGGGGCGGGGAGCAGTTCTTC. Protein sequence: CSDGTGGGEQFF.

This clonotype has ten or more counts. The rearrangement joins TRBV7-2 to TRBJ2-2, with 9 bases identical to TRBD1. V dropped 3 bases and J dropped 6; count of bases not matched to a gene: 5. CDR3 size: 15 residues. Germline CDR1 SGHTA, CDR2 FQGNSA. DNA for the CDR3: TGTGCCAGCAGCTTTCTTACAGGGGGCCCCGGGGAGCTGTTTTTT. Its protein product is CASSFLTGGPGELFF.